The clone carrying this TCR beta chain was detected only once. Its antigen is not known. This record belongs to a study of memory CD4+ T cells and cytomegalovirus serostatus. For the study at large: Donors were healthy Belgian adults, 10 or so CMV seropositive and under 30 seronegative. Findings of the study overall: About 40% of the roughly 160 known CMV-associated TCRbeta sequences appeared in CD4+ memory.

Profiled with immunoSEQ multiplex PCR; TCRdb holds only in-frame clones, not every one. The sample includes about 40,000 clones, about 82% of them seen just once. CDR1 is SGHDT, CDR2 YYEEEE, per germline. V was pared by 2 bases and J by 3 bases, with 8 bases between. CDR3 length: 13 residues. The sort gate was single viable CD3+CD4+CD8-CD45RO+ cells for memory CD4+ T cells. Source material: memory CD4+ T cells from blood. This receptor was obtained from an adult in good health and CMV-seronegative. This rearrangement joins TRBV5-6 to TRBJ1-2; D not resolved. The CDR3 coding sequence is TGTGCCAGCAGCTTAGGTAGACACTATGGCTACACCTTC. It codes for CASSLGRHYGYTF.